Listed here is a single T cell receptor (beta chain). Its antigen is not known. This entry comes from a study of OX40 agonist ivuxolimab in advanced cancers. About the research overall: Six ivuxolimab dose levels, 0.01 to 10 mg/kg, were given intravenously every 2 weeks. Patients treated during dose escalation were battling hepatocellular carcinoma, melanoma, renal cell or head and neck cancer.

Regarding the study as a whole: Dose levels from 0.1 to 3.0 mg/kg saw CD4+ and CD8+ blood T cells expand clonally by week 6. It was also the case that some nonresponders had low normalized T-cell clonal expansion.

The data were produced by immunoSEQ multiplex PCR, yet TCRdb's version contains in-frame clones alone and is incomplete. In the table there are over 70,000 clones, about 83% of which are singletons. The CDR3 contains 15 residues. Germline loops: CDR1 SGHTA, CDR2 FQGNSA. V shed 1 base and J shed 4 bases, with 14 bases lying between them. Sequences were derived from CD4+ or CD8+ T cells sorted from blood, sampled in a trial of the OX40 agonist ivuxolimab. This chain uses TRBV7-2 with TRBJ2-7; tentatively, D is TRBD2 (6 bases). The TCR was taken from an adult with an advanced solid tumor such as melanoma, head and neck, liver or kidney cancer. The CDR3 spells CASSLESGELYEQYF. In DNA, the CDR3 is TGTGCCAGCAGCTTAGAGTCGGGAGAGTTGTACGAGCAGTACTTC.